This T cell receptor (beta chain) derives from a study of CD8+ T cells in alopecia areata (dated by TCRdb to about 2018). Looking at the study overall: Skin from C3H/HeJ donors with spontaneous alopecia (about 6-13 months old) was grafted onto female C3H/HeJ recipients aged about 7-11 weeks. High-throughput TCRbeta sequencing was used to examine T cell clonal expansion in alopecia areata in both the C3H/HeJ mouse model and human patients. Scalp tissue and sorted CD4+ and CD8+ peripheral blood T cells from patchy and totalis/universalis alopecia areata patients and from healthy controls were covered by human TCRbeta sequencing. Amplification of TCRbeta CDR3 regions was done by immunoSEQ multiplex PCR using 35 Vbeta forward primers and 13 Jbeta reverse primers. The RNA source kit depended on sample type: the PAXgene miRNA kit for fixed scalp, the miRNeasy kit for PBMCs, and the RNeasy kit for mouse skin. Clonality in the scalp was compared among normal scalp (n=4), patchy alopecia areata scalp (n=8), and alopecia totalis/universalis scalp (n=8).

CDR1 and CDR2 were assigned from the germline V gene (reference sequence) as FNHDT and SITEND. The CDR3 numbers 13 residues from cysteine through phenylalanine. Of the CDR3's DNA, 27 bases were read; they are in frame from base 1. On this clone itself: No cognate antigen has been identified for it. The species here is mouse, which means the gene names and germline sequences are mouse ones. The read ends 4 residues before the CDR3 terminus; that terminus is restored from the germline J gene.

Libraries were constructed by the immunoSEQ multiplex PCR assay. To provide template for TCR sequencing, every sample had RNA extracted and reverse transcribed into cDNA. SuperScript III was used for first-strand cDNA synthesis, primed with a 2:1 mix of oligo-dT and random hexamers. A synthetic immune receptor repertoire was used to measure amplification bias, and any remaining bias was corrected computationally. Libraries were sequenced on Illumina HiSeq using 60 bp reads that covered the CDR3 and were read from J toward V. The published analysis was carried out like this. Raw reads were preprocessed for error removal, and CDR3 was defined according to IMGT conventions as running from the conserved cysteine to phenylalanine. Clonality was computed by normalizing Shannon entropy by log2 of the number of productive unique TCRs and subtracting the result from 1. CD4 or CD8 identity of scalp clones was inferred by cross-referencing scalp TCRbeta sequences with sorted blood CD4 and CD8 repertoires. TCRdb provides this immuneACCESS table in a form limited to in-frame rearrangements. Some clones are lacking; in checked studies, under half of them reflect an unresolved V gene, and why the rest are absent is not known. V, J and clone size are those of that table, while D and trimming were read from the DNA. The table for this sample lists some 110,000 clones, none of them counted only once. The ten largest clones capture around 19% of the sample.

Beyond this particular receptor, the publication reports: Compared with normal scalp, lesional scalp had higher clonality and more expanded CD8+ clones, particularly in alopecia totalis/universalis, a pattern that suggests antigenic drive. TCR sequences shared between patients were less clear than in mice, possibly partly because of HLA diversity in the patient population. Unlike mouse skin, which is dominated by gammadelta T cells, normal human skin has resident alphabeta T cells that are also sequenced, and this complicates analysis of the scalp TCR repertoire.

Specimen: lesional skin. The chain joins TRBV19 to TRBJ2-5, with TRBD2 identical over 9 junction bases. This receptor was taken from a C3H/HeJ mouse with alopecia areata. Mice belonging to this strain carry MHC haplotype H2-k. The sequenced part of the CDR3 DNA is TGTGCCAGCAGGACCGGGACTGGGGAC. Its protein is CASRTGTGD. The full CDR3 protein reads CASRTGTGDTQYF.